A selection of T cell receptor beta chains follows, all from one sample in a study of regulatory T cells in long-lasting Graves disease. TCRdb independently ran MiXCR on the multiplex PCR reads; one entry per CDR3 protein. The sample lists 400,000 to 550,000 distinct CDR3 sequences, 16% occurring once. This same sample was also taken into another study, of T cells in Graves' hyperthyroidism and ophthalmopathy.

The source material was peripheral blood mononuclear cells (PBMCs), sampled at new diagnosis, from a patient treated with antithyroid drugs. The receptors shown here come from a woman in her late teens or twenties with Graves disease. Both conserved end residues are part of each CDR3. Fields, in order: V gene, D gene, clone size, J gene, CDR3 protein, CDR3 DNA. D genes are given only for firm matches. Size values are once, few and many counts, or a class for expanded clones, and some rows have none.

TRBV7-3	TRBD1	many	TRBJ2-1	CASSLTGANEQFF	TGTGCCAGTAGCCTGACAGGGGCCAATGAGCAGTTCTTC
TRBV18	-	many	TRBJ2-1	CASSLQGFGDNEQFF	TGTGCCAGCTCATTACAGGGTTTCGGGGACAATGAGCAGTTCTTC
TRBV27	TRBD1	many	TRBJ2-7	CAGQRDRETYEQYF	TGTGCCGGCCAACGGGACAGGGAGACCTACGAGCAGTACTTC
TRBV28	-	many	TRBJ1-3	CASSTTRTGNTIYF	TGTGCCAGCAGTACCACCCGGACTGGAAACACCATATATTTT
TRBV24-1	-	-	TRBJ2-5	CATAGVGETQYF	TGTGCCACCGCCGGGGTGGGGGAGACCCAGTACTTC
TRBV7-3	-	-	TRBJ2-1	CASSFQADYYNEQFF	TGTGCCAGCAGCTTCCAAGCGGACTACTACAATGAGCAGTTCTTC
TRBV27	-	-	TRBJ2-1	CASRKGYYNEQFF	TGTGCCAGCAGAAAGGGTTATTACAATGAGCAGTTCTTC
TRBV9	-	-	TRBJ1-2	CASSDQPGRGGNGYTF	TGTGCCAGCAGCGATCAACCGGGACGGGGAGGGAATGGCTACACCTTC
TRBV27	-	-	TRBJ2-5	CASSPNYQQETQYF	TGTGCCAGCAGCCCGAATTACCAACAAGAGACCCAGTACTTC
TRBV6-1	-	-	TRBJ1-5	CATQRSPPTSGQPQHF	TGTGCCACCCAACGATCCCCACCGACGAGTGGTCAGCCCCAGCATTTT
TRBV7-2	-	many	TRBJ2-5	CASSQPLGLRGTQYF	TGTGCCAGCAGCCAACCGTTGGGGCTCCGAGGGACCCAGTACTTC
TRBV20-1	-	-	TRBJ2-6	CSASEFLSGANVLTF	TGCAGTGCTAGTGAATTCTTATCTGGGGCCAACGTCCTGACTTTC
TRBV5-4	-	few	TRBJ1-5	CASSLGGADQPQHF	TGTGCCAGCAGCTTGGGAGGGGCTGATCAGCCCCAGCATTTT
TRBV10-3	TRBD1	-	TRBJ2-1	CATALFGTDTTYNEQFF	TGTGCCACCGCCCTGTTCGGGACAGATACCACCTACAATGAGCAGTTCTTC
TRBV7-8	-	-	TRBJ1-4	CATTIGQSANEKLFF	TGTGCCACTACAATAGGACAGTCGGCTAATGAAAAACTGTTTTTT
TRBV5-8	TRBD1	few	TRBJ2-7	CASSTTGWGEQYF	TGTGCCAGCAGCACGACAGGGTGGGGCGAGCAGTACTTC
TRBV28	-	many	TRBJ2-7	CASSYTMGTNSRNEQYF	TGTGCCAGCAGTTATACAATGGGGACCAACTCGAGGAACGAGCAGTACTTC
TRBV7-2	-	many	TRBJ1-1	CASSFVDYTEAFF	TGTGCCAGCAGCTTTGTGGACTACACTGAAGCTTTCTTT
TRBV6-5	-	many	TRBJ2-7	CASSYLRPYEQYF	TGTGCCAGCAGTTATTTACGGCCCTACGAGCAGTACTTC
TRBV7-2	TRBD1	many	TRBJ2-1	CASSLSGQGYEQFF	TGTGCCAGCAGCTTAAGTGGACAGGGCTATGAGCAGTTCTTC
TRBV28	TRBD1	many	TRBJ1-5	CASSFGQVGQPQHF	TGTGCCAGCAGTTTTGGACAGGTAGGACAGCCCCAGCATTTT
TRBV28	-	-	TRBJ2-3	CASSLTEGTDTQYF	TGTGCCAGCAGCCTAACGGAAGGCACAGATACGCAGTATTTT
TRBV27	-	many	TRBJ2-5	CASSLSIGSQETQYF	TGTGCCAGCAGTTTATCGATTGGCAGTCAAGAGACCCAGTACTTC
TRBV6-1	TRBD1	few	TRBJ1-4	CASSPTGIHEKLFF	TGTGCCAGCAGCCCGACAGGGATACATGAAAAACTGTTTTTT
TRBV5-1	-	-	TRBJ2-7	CASSLDPGSSYEQYF	TGCGCCAGCAGCTTGGATCCAGGGAGCTCCTACGAGCAGTACTTC
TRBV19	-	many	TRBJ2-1	CASSIDRDYNEQFF	TGTGCCAGTAGTATAGACAGGGACTACAATGAGCAGTTCTTC
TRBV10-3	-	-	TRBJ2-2	CAISESKVGTLKELFF	TGTGCCATCAGTGAGTCGAAGGTTGGGACCTTGAAAGAGCTGTTTTTT
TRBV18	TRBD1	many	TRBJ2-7	CASSPRTGLNEQYF	TGTGCCAGCTCACCGCGGACAGGGTTGAACGAGCAGTACTTC
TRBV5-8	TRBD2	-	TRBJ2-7	CASSSAGAYNLYEQYF	TGTGCCAGCAGCTCCGCGGGAGCTTATAACCTCTACGAGCAGTACTTC
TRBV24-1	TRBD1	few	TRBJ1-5	CATSAGGFQPQHF	TGTGCCACCAGCGCAGGGGGCTTTCAGCCCCAGCATTTT
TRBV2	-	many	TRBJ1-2	CASTREADGYTF	TGTGCCAGCACGAGGGAAGCCGATGGCTACACCTTC
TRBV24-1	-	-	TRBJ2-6	CATSDPALEWSGANVLTF	TGTGCCACCAGTGATCCTGCCCTGGAGTGGTCCGGGGCCAACGTCCTGACTTTC
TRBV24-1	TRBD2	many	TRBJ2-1	CATRSPGLAGESEQFF	TGTGCCACTCGGAGTCCGGGACTAGCGGGAGAAAGTGAGCAGTTCTTC
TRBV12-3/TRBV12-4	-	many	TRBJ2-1	CASSMINEQFF	TGTGCCAGCAGTATGATCAATGAGCAGTTCTTC
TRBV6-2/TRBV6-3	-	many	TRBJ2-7	CASSYDSSYEQYF	TGTGCCAGCAGTTATGACAGCTCCTACGAGCAGTACTTC
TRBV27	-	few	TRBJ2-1	CASSLRGKSSYNEQFF	TGTGCCAGCAGTTTACGGGGGAAAAGCTCCTACAATGAGCAGTTCTTC
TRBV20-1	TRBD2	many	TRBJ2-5	CSARDPTSQMETQYF	TGCAGTGCTAGAGACCCGACTAGCCAAATGGAGACCCAGTACTTC
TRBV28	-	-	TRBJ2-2	CASMGSDTGELFF	TGTGCCAGCATGGGCAGCGACACCGGGGAGCTGTTTTTT
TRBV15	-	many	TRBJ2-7	CATSRAGTIKVEQYF	TGTGCCACCAGCAGAGCAGGGACCATTAAGGTGGAGCAGTACTTC
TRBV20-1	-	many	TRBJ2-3	CSARDPTNTDTQYF	TGCAGTGCTAGAGACCCAACTAACACAGATACGCAGTATTTT
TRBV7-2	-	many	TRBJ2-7	CASSSQGGYEQYF	TGTGCCAGCAGCTCACAAGGGGGCTACGAGCAGTACTTC
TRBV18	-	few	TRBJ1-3	CASSPPATRNTIYF	TGTGCCAGCTCACCACCGGCGACCCGAAACACCATATATTTT
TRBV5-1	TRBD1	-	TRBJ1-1	CASLGQGAAEAFF	TGCGCCAGCCTCGGACAGGGGGCCGCTGAAGCTTTCTTT
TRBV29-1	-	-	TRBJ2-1	CSVEFVSSYNEQFF	TGCAGCGTTGAATTCGTGAGCTCCTACAATGAGCAGTTCTTC
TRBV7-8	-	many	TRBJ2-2	CASRSTTLSGELFF	TGTGCCAGCAGGTCCACAACCCTGTCCGGGGAGCTGTTTTTT
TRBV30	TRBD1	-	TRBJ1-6	CAHRDRGNSPLHF	TGTGCCCACCGGGACAGGGGGAATTCACCCCTCCACTTT
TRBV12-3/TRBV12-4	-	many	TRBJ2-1	CASSSPGRIASFF	TGTGCCAGCAGTTCCCCCGGACGGATCGCCTCGTTCTTC
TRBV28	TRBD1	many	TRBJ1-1	CASRLQGTLANTEAFF	TGTGCCAGCAGACTACAGGGGACCTTAGCGAACACTGAAGCTTTCTTT
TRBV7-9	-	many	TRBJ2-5	CASSLVQGQETQYF	TGTGCCAGCAGTTTGGTTCAGGGACAAGAGACCCAGTACTTC
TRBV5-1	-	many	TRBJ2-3	CASSRGRADTQYF	TGCGCCAGCAGCAGGGGGAGAGCAGATACGCAGTATTTT
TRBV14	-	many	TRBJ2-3	CASRGRADTQYF	TGTGCCAGCAGGGGACGCGCAGATACGCAGTATTTT
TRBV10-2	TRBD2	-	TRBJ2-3	CASSAAGGPTDTQYF	TGCGCCAGCAGTGCCGCGGGAGGGCCGACAGATACGCAGTATTTT
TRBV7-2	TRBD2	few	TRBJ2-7	CASSLIAGVLNEQYF	TGTGCCAGCAGCTTAATAGCGGGAGTTTTGAACGAGCAGTACTTC
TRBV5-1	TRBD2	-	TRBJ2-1	CASSLTGSAGYNEQFF	TGCGCCAGCAGCTTGACAGGTTCAGCGGGATACAATGAGCAGTTCTTC
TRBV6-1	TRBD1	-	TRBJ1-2	CASKTPRDRGPGYTF	TGTGCCAGCAAGACACCACGGGACAGGGGGCCTGGCTACACCTTC
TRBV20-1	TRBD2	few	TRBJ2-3	CSARHGTALAGTQYF	TGCAGTGCTAGACACGGGACAGCACTAGCGGGTACGCAGTATTTT
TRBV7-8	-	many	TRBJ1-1	CASSSGSASEAFF	TGTGCCAGCAGCTCAGGGTCGGCCTCTGAAGCTTTCTTT
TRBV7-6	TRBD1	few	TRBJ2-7	CASSPGTGETYEQYF	TGTGCCAGCAGCCCTGGGACAGGGGAAACCTACGAGCAGTACTTC
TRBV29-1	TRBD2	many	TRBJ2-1	CSVLAGNSYNEQFF	TGCAGCGTATTAGCGGGAAACTCCTACAATGAGCAGTTCTTC